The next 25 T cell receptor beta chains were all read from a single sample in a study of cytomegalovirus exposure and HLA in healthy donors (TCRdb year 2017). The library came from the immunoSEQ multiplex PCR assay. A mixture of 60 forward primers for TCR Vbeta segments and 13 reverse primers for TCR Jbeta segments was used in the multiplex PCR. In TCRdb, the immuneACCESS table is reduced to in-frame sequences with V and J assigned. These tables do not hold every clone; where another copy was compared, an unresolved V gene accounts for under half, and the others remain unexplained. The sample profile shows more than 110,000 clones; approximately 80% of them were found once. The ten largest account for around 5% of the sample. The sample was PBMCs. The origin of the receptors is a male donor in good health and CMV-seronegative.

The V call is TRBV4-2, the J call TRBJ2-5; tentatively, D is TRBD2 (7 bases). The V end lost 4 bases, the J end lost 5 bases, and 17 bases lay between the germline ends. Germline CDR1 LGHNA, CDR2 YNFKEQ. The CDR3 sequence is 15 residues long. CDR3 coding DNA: TGTGCCAGCAGCCGCGAACCCGGGGGGCGTGAGACCCAGTACTTC. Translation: CASSREPGGRETQYF.

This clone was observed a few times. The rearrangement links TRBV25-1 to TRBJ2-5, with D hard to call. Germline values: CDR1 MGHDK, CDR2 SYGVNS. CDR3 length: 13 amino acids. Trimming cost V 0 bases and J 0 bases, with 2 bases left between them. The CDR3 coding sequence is TGTGCCAGCAGTGAATACAACCAAGAGACCCAGTACTTC. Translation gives CASSEYNQETQYF.

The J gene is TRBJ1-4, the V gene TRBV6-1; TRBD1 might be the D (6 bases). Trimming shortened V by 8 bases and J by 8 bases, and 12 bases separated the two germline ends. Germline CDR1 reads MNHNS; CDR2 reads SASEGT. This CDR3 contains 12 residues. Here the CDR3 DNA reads TGTGCCAGCGAACAGGGTTGGGAAAAACTGTTTTTT. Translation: CASEQGWEKLFF.

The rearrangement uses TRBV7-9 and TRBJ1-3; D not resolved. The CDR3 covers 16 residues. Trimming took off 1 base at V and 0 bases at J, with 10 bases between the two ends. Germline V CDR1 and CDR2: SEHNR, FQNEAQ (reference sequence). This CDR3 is CASSLGPMRSGNTIYF. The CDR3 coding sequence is TGTGCCAGCAGCTTAGGCCCGATGCGCTCTGGAAACACCATATATTTT.

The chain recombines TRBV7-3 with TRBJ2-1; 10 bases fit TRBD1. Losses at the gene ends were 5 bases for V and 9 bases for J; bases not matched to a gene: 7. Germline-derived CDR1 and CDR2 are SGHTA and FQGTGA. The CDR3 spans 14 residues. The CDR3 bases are TGTGCCAGCAGCCAGGGACAGGGGTTCGGTGAGCAGTTCTTC. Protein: CASSQGQGFGEQFF.

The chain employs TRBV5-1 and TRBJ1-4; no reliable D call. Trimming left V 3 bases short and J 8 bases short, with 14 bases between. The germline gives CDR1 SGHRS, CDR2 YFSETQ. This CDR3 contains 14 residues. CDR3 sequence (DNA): TGCGCCAGCAGCTACGGAGGGATGGAGGAAAAACTGTTTTTT. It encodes CASSYGGMEEKLFF. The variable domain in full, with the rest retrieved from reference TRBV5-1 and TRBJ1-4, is KAGVTQTPRYLIKTRGQQVTLSCSPISGHRSVSWYQQTPGQGLQFLFEYFSETQRNKGNFPGRFSGRQFSNSRSEMNVSTLELGDSALYLCASSYGGMEEKLFFGSGTQLSVL.

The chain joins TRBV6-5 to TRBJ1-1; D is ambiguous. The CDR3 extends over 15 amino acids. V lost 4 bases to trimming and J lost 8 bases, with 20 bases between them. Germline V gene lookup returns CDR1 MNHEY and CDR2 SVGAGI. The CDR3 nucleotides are TGTGCCAGCAGTTCCGAGGCCGTTCGGGGATCCGAAGCTTTCTTT. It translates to CASSSEAVRGSEAFF.

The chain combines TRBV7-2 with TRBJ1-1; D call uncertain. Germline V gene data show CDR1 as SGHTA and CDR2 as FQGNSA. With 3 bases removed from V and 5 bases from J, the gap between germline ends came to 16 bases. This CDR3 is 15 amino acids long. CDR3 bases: TGTGCCAGCAGCTTCTCAACCGGGGAAGGGACTGAAGCTTTCTTT. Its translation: CASSFSTGEGTEAFF.

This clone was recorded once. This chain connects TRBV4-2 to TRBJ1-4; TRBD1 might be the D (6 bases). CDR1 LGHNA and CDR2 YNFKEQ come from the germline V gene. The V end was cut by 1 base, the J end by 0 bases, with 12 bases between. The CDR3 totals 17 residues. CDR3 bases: TGTGCCAGCAGCCAAGGGGACGGGACAACAACTAATGAAAAACTGTTTTTT. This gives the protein CASSQGDGTTTNEKLFF.

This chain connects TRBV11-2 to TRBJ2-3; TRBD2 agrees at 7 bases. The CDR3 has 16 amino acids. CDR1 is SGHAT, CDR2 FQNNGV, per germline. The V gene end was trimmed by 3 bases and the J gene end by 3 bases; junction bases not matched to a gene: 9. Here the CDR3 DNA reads TGTGCCAGCAGCTTTGACCGGGAGCGGGGTACAGATACGCAGTATTTT. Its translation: CASSFDRERGTDTQYF.

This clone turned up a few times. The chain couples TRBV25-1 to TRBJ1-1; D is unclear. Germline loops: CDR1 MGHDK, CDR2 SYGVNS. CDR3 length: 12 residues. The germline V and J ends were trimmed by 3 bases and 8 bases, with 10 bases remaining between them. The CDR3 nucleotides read TGTGCCAGCAGTGACCCGGGAAAAGAAGCTTTCTTT. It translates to CASSDPGKEAFF.

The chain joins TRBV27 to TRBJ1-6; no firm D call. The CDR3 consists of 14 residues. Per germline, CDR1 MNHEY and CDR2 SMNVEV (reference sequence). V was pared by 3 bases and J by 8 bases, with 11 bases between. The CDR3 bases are TGTGCCAGCAGTTTGAGGCCAGTCGATTCACCCCTCCACTTT. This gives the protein CASSLRPVDSPLHF.

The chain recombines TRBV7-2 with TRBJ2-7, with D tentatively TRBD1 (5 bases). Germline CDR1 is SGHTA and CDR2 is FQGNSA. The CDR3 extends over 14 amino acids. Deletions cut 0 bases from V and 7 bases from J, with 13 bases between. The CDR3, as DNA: TGTGCCAGCAGCTTAGCCCAGGGTGCACGGGAGCAGTACTTC. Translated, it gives CASSLAQGAREQYF.

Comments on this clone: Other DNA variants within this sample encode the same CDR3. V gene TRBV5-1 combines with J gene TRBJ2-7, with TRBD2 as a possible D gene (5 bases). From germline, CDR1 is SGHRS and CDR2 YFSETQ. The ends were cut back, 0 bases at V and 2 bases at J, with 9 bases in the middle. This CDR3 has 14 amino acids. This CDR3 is CASSLAGGPYEQYF. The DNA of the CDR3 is TGCGCCAGCAGCTTGGCCGGCGGGCCCTACGAGCAGTACTTC. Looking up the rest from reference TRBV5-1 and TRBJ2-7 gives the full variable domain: KAGVTQTPRYLIKTRGQQVTLSCSPISGHRSVSWYQQTPGQGLQFLFEYFSETQRNKGNFPGRFSGRQFSNSRSEMNVSTLELGDSALYLCASSLAGGPYEQYFGPGTRLTVT.

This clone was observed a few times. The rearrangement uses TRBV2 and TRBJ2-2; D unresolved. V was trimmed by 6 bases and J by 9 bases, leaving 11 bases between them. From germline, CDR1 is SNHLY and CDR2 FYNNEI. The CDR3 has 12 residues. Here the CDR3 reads CASRSVIRELFF. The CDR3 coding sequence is TGTGCCAGCAGGTCTGTTATCCGGGAGCTGTTTTTT.

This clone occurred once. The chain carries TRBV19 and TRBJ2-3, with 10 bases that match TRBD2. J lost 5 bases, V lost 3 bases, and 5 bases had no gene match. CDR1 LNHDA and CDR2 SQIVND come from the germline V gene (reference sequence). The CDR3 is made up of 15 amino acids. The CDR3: CASSIQRGGRDTQYF. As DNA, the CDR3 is TGTGCCAGTAGTATTCAGCGGGGGGGCCGAGATACGCAGTATTTT.

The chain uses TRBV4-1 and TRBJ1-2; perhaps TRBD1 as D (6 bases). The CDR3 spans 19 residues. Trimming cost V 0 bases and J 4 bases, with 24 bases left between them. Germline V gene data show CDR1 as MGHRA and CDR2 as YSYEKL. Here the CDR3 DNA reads TGCGCCAGCAGCCAAGATTTGGCAGCTACAGGGCGCTCCGGCTATGGCTACACCTTC. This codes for CASSQDLAATGRSGYGYTF.

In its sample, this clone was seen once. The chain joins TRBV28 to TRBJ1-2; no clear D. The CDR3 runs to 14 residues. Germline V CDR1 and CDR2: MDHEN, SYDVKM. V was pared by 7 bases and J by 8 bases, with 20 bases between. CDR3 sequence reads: CASTGLPGSYGYTF. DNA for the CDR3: TGTGCCAGCACCGGCCTTCCGGGGTCCTACGGCTACACCTTC.

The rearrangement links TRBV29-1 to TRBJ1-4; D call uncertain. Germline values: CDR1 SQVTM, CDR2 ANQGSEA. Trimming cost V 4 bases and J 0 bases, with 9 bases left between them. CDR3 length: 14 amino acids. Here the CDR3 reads CSVGGAATNEKLFF. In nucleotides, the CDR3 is TGCAGCGTTGGAGGAGCCGCAACTAATGAAAAACTGTTTTTT.

The CDR3 nucleotides read TGTGCCAGCAGCCAGGGGCGAGGGAATGAGCAGTTCTTC. Its protein product is CASSQGRGNEQFF. The chain uses TRBV7-3 and TRBJ2-1; TRBD1 might be the D (6 bases). The CDR3 length is 13 residues. The V end lost 5 bases, the J end lost 7 bases, and 12 bases lay between the germline ends. The V gene's germline CDR1 is SGHTA and CDR2 FQGTGA.

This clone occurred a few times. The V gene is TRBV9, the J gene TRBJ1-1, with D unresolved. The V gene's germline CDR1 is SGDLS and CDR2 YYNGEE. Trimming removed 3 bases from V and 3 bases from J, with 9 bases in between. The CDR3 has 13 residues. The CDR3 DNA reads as TGTGCCAGCAGCGGACGCGCGGACACTGAAGCTTTCTTT. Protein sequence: CASSGRADTEAFF.

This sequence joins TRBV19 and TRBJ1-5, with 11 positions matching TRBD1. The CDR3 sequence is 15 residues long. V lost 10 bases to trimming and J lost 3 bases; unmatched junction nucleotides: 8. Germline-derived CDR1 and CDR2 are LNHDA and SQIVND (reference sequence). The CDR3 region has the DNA TGTGCCACCAGTGGGACAGGGGGAGCCAATCAGCCCCAGCATTTT. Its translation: CATSGTGGANQPQHF.

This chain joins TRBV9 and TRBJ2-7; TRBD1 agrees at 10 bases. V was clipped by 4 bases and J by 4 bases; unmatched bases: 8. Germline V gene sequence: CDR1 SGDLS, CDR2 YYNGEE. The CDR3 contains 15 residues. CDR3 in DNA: TGTGCCAGCAGCCCGGGGACAGGGGAGGGTTACGAGCAGTACTTC. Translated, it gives CASSPGTGEGYEQYF.

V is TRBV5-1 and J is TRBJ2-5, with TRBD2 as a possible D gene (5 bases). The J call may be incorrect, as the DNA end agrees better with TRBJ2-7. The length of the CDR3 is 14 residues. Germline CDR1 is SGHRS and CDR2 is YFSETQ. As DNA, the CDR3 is TGCGCCAGCAGTCGTCTCGGGGAGCGCCACGAGCAGTACTTC. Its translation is CASSRLGERHEQYF.

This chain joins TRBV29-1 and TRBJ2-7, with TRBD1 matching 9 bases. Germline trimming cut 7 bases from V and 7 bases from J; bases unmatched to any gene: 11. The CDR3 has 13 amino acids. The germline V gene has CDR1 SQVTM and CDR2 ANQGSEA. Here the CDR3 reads CSAATGGLREQYF. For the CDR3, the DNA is TGCAGCGCGGCGACAGGGGGGCTCAGGGAGCAGTACTTC.